One and the same sample provided the 31 T cell receptor beta chains below, sequenced in a study of shared clonotypes between healthy human individuals. Some clones are missing from TCRdb's copy, which holds only in-frame ones; the method was immunoSEQ multiplex PCR. The repertoire holds roughly 590,000 clones, with around 95% as singletons. Selected positively for CCR7 and CD45RO-negative, naive CD8 cells excluded terminally differentiated effector memory CD45RA+ cells. Material: naive CD8+ T cells sorted from blood. The receptors shown here come from a woman younger than 45 in good health.

This chain connects TRBV6-1 to TRBJ1-1; D gene uncertain. V lost 5 bases to trimming and J lost 4 bases, with 11 bases between them. CDR3 length: 13 amino acids. CDR1 MNHNS and CDR2 SASEGT come from the germline V gene. The CDR3 protein is CASSPRRATEAFF. The CDR3 DNA reads TGTGCCAGCAGTCCTAGACGGGCCACTGAAGCTTTCTTT.

This rearrangement joins TRBV19 to TRBJ2-7; TRBD2 matches at 7 bases. The CDR3 totals 16 residues. Germline CDR1 is LNHDA and CDR2 is SQIVND (reference sequence). Trimming cost V 4 bases and J 0 bases; bases outside gene matches: 9. This CDR3 is CASSTLAERSSYEQYF. CDR3 DNA sequence: TGTGCCAGTAGTACCCTAGCGGAGAGGAGCTCCTACGAGCAGTACTTC.

The V and J genes are TRBV7-8 and TRBJ2-7; 11 nucleotides agree with TRBD1. V lost 6 bases and J lost 3; bases outside the gene matches: 7. Germline V lookup: CDR1 SGHVS, CDR2 FQNEAQ. The CDR3 runs 15 residues. CDR3: CASRDRGRPDYEQYF. CDR3 DNA sequence: TGTGCCAGCAGGGACAGGGGGCGTCCTGACTACGAGCAGTACTTC.

The rearrangement links TRBV7-8 to TRBJ2-3, with D possibly being TRBD2 (6 bases). Germline lookup yields CDR1 SGHVS and CDR2 FQNEAQ. The CDR3 is made up of 17 amino acids. Trimming stripped 2 bases from V and 4 bases from J, with 19 bases between. CDR3 sequence reads: CASSLPNTRERADTQYF. The CDR3 DNA is TGTGCCAGCAGCTTACCCAATACACGGGAGCGCGCAGATACGCAGTATTTT.

This chain links TRBV2 with TRBJ2-1; D not resolved. Germline assignment: CDR1 SNHLY and CDR2 FYNNEI. The CDR3 runs 13 residues. Between the trimmed V and J ends, which lost 3 bases and 7 bases, there was a span of 10 bases. The CDR3 nucleotides are TGTGCCAGCAGTGAGGAAGTGGCAAATGAGCAGTTCTTC. Amino acid sequence: CASSEEVANEQFF.

The chain is built from TRBV27 and TRBJ1-4; D gene uncertain. Germline CDR1 MNHEY, CDR2 SMNVEV (reference sequence). This CDR3 has 13 residues. With 5 bases removed from V and 11 bases from J, the gap between germline ends came to 15 bases. CDR3 sequence reads: CASSPGSLHKLFF. CDR3 DNA: TGTGCCAGCAGTCCCGGGTCCTTACACAAACTGTTTTTT.

The chain carries TRBV5-4 and TRBJ2-1; 9 bases are shared with TRBD2. CDR3 length equals 18 residues. The ends lost 0 bases at V and 5 bases at J; junction bases unmatched: 12. Germline CDR1 and CDR2: SGHNT and YYREEE (reference sequence). The CDR3: CASSLAWASGTVHNEQFF. For the CDR3, the DNA is TGTGCCAGCAGCTTGGCCTGGGCTAGCGGGACTGTCCACAATGAGCAGTTCTTC. Based on the CDR3 plus reference TRBV5-4 and TRBJ2-1, the full variable domain is ETGVTQSPTHLIKTRGQQVTLRCSSQSGHNTVSWYQQALGQGPQFIFQYYREEENGRGNFPPRFSGLQFPNYSSELNVNALELDDSALYLCASSLAWASGTVHNEQFFGPGTRLTVL.

This sequence joins TRBV28 and TRBJ2-7; 8 bases agree with TRBD1. After removal of 7 bases from V and 7 bases from J, the junction contained 6 bases not matched to a gene. CDR1 is MDHEN and CDR2 is SYDVKM in the germline V gene. This CDR3 comprises 12 residues. CDR3 in amino acids: CASTLTGGEQYF. The CDR3 region has the DNA TGTGCCAGCACCCTAACAGGGGGAGAGCAGTACTTC. The variable domain in full, with the rest retrieved from reference TRBV28 and TRBJ2-7, is DVKVTQSSRYLVKRTGEKVFLECVQDMDHENMFWYRQDPGLGLRLIYFSYDVKMKEKGDIPEGYSVSREKKERFSLILESASTNQTSMYLCASTLTGGEQYFGPGTRLTVT.

This clone was observed once. The CDR3 sequence: CASSLGPGLGPDQPQHF. For the CDR3, the DNA is TGTGCCAGCAGCTTGGGGCCGGGACTCGGCCCTGATCAGCCCCAGCATTTT. The rearrangement uses TRBV5-4 and TRBJ1-5; the D gene is possibly TRBD1 (5 bases). Germline V gene lookup returns CDR1 SGHNT and CDR2 YYREEE (reference sequence). This CDR3 contains 17 residues. V lost 0 bases, J lost 5 bases, and 18 bases lay in between.

The chain couples TRBV19 to TRBJ2-2, with 8 bases aligning to TRBD1. V lost 9 bases to trimming and J lost 3 bases; unmatched junction nucleotides: 6. The CDR3 covers 14 residues. The V gene's germline CDR1 is LNHDA and CDR2 SQIVND (reference sequence). The CDR3 is CASRQDRDTGELFF. Written as DNA, the CDR3 is TGTGCCAGCAGGCAGGACAGGGACACCGGGGAGCTGTTTTTT.

The V gene is TRBV29-1, the J gene TRBJ1-1; the D gene is possibly TRBD1 (6 bases). Trimming cost V 5 bases and J 7 bases, with 14 bases left between them. Germline V CDR1 and CDR2: SQVTM, ANQGSEA. This CDR3 is built from 12 residues. DNA of the CDR3: TGCAGCGTTCAGGGGCGCCGTATTGAAGCTTTCTTT. It encodes CSVQGRRIEAFF.

The chain combines TRBV15 with TRBJ1-5; 8 bases agree with TRBD1. The CDR3 length is 15 residues. Germline assignment: CDR1 LNHNV and CDR2 YYDKDF (reference sequence). With 0 bases clipped from V and 5 bases from J, the junction kept 3 bases outside the gene matches. The CDR3 DNA reads as TGTGCCACCAGCAGAGATCAGGGGGCCCATCAGCCCCAGCATTTT. Amino acid sequence: CATSRDQGAHQPQHF.

This chain connects TRBV5-4 to TRBJ2-3; TRBD2 matches at 11 bases. V was pared by 4 bases and J by 1 base, with 11 bases of the junction left unmatched. The germline V gene has CDR1 SGHNT and CDR2 YYREEE (reference sequence). The CDR3 loop spans 18 amino acids. Here the CDR3 reads CASSIIAGGLVGTDTQYF. The DNA for the CDR3 is TGTGCCAGCAGCATAATAGCGGGAGGGCTCGTCGGCACAGATACGCAGTATTTT.

As concerns this clone: Other DNA variants within this sample encode the same CDR3. This CDR3 is CASSVGGSTNEQYF. CDR3 DNA: TGTGCCAGCAGCGTAGGTGGTAGCACTAACGAGCAGTACTTC. The chain uses TRBV9 and TRBJ2-7; D is unresolved. Germline V CDR1 and CDR2: SGDLS, YYNGEE. The CDR3 runs 14 residues. V was clipped by 0 bases and J by 5 bases, with 12 bases between them.

This chain uses TRBV7-9 with TRBJ2-3, with 9 bases fitting TRBD1. V shed 0 bases and J 7 bases; nucleotides not matched to a gene: 5. CDR3 length: 15 residues. Germline V gene lookup returns CDR1 SEHNR and CDR2 FQNEAQ (reference sequence). The CDR3 spells CASSLATGGENTQYF. The CDR3 DNA sequence: TGTGCCAGCAGCTTAGCGACAGGGGGTGAGAATACGCAGTATTTT.

Note on this clone: Other DNA sequences from this sample encode an identical CDR3 as well. This chain connects TRBV19 to TRBJ1-5; D possibly corresponds to TRBD1 (5 bases). The length of the CDR3 is 18 residues. V gave up 4 bases and J gave up 0 bases, with 19 bases separating them. The germline V gene encodes CDR1 LNHDA and CDR2 SQIVND (reference sequence). The CDR3 coding sequence is TGTGCCAGTAGTAAGCGAGAAGGGACCGGTTATAGCAATCAGCCCCAGCATTTT. Translated: CASSKREGTGYSNQPQHF.

V and J are TRBV4-2 and TRBJ2-1, with 9 bases fitting TRBD1. After removal of 0 bases from V and 7 bases from J, the junction contained 7 bases not matched to a gene. Per the germline V gene, CDR1 is LGHNA and CDR2 is YNFKEQ. This CDR3 has 16 residues. The CDR3 region is CASSQEMGTGWNEQFF. CDR3 nucleotide sequence: TGTGCCAGCAGCCAAGAGATGGGGACAGGGTGGAATGAGCAGTTCTTC.

The rearrangement joins TRBV29-1 to TRBJ2-1, with TRBD2 identical over 15 bases. With 6 bases clipped from V and 12 bases from J, the junction kept 9 bases outside the gene matches. This CDR3 spans 14 amino acids. Germline-derived CDR1 and CDR2 are SQVTM and ANQGSEA. CDR3 in DNA: TGCAGCGTCCTTGGACTAGCGGGAGGGCCGGTGCAGTTCTTC. Protein sequence: CSVLGLAGGPVQFF.

The CDR3 DNA reads TGTGCCAGCAGCCCAGACCAGGGGATTTCGGTATCCCCTGGCTACACCTTC. This codes for CASSPDQGISVSPGYTF. This rearrangement joins TRBV7-2 to TRBJ1-2; D perhaps matches TRBD1 (6 bases). The germline gives CDR1 SGHTA, CDR2 FQGNSA. The CDR3 extends over 17 amino acids. V was cut by 5 bases and J by 7 bases, with 26 bases left in between.

The genes are TRBV13 and TRBJ2-1; 11 nucleotides agree with TRBD1. CDR1 PRHDT and CDR2 FYEKMQ come from the germline V gene (reference sequence). The CDR3 has 14 residues. V lost 4 bases, J lost 9 bases, and 5 bases stayed unmatched. This CDR3 reads CASSYGTGGTEQFF. The DNA of the CDR3 is TGTGCCAGCAGCTATGGGACAGGGGGTACTGAGCAGTTCTTC.

This clone has only one observation. The gene calls are TRBV28 and TRBJ2-1; 11 bases are a match to TRBD2. The CDR3 runs to 14 residues. The ends lost 6 bases at V and 10 bases at J; junction bases unmatched: 8. The germline gives CDR1 MDHEN, CDR2 SYDVKM. DNA of the CDR3: TGTGCCAGCAGGCCGGCACTAGCGGGAGCGGAGCAGTTCTTC. It yields the protein CASRPALAGAEQFF.

This clone has only a few counts. The chain joins TRBV28 to TRBJ1-2; unclear D gene. The CDR3 consists of 12 residues. Trimming left V 6 bases short and J 6 bases short, with 11 bases between. Per germline, CDR1 MDHEN and CDR2 SYDVKM. The CDR3 here is CASSGRRNGYTF. For the CDR3, the DNA is TGTGCCAGCAGCGGGAGAAGGAATGGCTACACCTTC.

With regard to this clone: Other DNA sequences in this sample translate to the same CDR3. The rearrangement uses TRBV7-9 and TRBJ2-1; perhaps TRBD1 as D (5 bases). V was shortened by 5 bases and J by 0 bases, with 11 bases between the two germline ends. CDR1 SEHNR and CDR2 FQNEAQ come from the germline V gene (reference sequence). CDR3 length: 15 amino acids. CDR3 nucleotides: TGTGCCAGCAGCACCACAGGTAGCTCCTACAATGAGCAGTTCTTC. Translated: CASSTTGSSYNEQFF.

The chain couples TRBV13 to TRBJ2-3; 8 positions agree with TRBD2. The germline gives CDR1 PRHDT, CDR2 FYEKMQ (reference sequence). CDR3 length: 15 amino acids. Unmatched junction bases numbered 6, after V lost 5 bases and J lost 2 bases. The DNA for the CDR3 is TGTGCCAGCAGCAGCCCTAGCGGGCACACAGATACGCAGTATTTT. It specifies CASSSPSGHTDTQYF. The whole variable domain, remainder taken from reference TRBV13 and TRBJ2-3, is AAGVIQSPRHLIKEKRETATLKCYPIPRHDTVYWYQQGPGQDPQFLISFYEKMQSDKGSIPDRFSAQQFSDYHSELNMSSLELGDSALYFCASSSPSGHTDTQYFGPGTRLTVL.

The chain links TRBV5-6 to TRBJ1-5; D may be TRBD1 (5 bases). The germline gives CDR1 SGHDT, CDR2 YYEEEE. The CDR3 is 13 residues long. The ends were cut back, 10 bases at V and 3 bases at J, with 14 bases in the middle. The CDR3 reads CAAERGTNQPQHF. In DNA, the CDR3 is TGTGCCGCCGAGAGGGGTACCAATCAGCCCCAGCATTTT.

The J gene is TRBJ2-2, the V gene TRBV4-2; 7 bases match TRBD2. V was pared by 4 bases and J by 6 bases, with 2 bases of the junction left unmatched. There are 13 residues in the CDR3. Germline CDR1 LGHNA, CDR2 YNFKEQ. CDR3 sequence reads: CASSPGRSGELFF. The CDR3 DNA reads as TGTGCCAGCAGCCCCGGGAGGTCCGGGGAGCTGTTTTTT.

Written as DNA, the CDR3 is TGCGCCAGCAGTGAGTTACAGGGGGGCACTGAAGCTTTCTTT. This sequence encodes CASSELQGGTEAFF. The rearrangement uses TRBV10-1 and TRBJ1-1; 8 bases fit TRBD1. There are 14 residues in the CDR3. Trimming cost V 1 base and J 4 bases; bases outside gene matches: 2. The germline V gene encodes CDR1 WNHNN and CDR2 SYGVQD (reference sequence).

The V and J genes are TRBV19 and TRBJ2-7, with 7 bases matching TRBD2. V dropped 8 bases and J dropped 1; count of bases not matched to a gene: 14. The CDR3 loop spans 16 amino acids. Germline V lookup: CDR1 LNHDA, CDR2 SQIVND (reference sequence). The CDR3 sequence: CASSAESGGSSYEQYF. CDR3 DNA: TGTGCCAGTTCAGCTGAGTCGGGCGGGAGTTCCTACGAGCAGTACTTC.

The J gene is TRBJ1-2, the V gene TRBV2, with 7 bases aligning to TRBD1. V lost 5 bases, J lost 8 bases, and 17 bases stayed unmatched. The CDR3 extends over 16 amino acids. Germline CDR1 reads SNHLY; CDR2 reads FYNNEI. The CDR3 region is CASSPSASGTEGGYTF. CDR3 nucleotides: TGTGCCAGCAGTCCATCGGCCTCCGGGACAGAGGGGGGCTACACCTTC. Looking up the rest from reference TRBV2 and TRBJ1-2 gives the full variable domain: EPEVTQTPSHQVTQMGQEVILRCVPISNHLYFYWYRQILGQKVEFLVSFYNNEISEKSEIFDDQFSVERPDGSNFTLKIRSTKLEDSAMYFCASSPSASGTEGGYTFGSGTRLTVV.

This chain uses TRBV9 with TRBJ1-1; perhaps TRBD1 as D (6 bases). Between the trimmed V and J ends, which lost 1 base and 1 base, there was a span of 11 bases. The CDR3 loop spans 15 amino acids. Looked up from germline, CDR1 is SGDLS and CDR2 is YYNGEE. CDR3 DNA: TGTGCCAGCAGCGTAAGGCCGGGACAGAACACTGAAGCTTTCTTT. It encodes CASSVRPGQNTEAFF.

This chain connects TRBV10-3 to TRBJ1-6; D is ambiguous. The CDR3 contains 15 residues. Trimming took 2 bases from V and 0 from J, leaving 5 bases between them. Looked up from germline, CDR1 is ENHRY and CDR2 is SYGVKD. Here the CDR3 reads CAISEPSSYNSPLHF. CDR3 sequence (DNA): TGTGCCATCAGTGAGCCGAGCTCCTATAATTCACCCCTCCACTTT.